The clone carrying this T cell receptor beta chain was picked up one time. The antigen is undetermined. The protocol was immunoSEQ multiplex PCR, while the TCRdb copy is restricted to in-frame clones and leaves out a portion. The sample has over 2 million clones, 85% to 95% seen once; the top ten hold 0.1% to 0.15%. This CDR3 contains 12 residues. CDR1 and CDR2 (germline): SGHRS, YFSETQ. The germline V and J ends were trimmed by 7 bases and 6 bases, with 10 bases remaining between them. This entry belongs to a study of shared clonotypes between healthy human individuals. The authors divided CD4+ cells into CD45RA+ naive and CD45RA-negative memory subsets. Study-level results: What naive subsets generally showed was a larger estimated richness than memory subsets showed.

Source material: naive CD4+ T cells sorted from blood. This sample's subset: CD45RA+ positively selected. This chain connects TRBV5-1 to TRBJ2-2; a possible D gene is TRBD2 (6 bases). This receptor was identified in a man aged 18 to 30 in good health. The CDR3 DNA reads as TGCGCCAGCGGAGGGGTGGCCGGGGAGCTGTTTTTT. This gives the protein CASGGVAGELFF.